Below are 15 T cell receptor beta chains sequenced from a single sample in a study of shared clonotypes between healthy human individuals (dated by TCRdb to the early 2020s). The method was the immunoSEQ multiplex PCR assay. TCRdb provides this immuneACCESS table in a form limited to in-frame rearrangements. Some clones are lacking; in checked studies, under half of them reflect an unresolved V gene, and why the rest are absent is not known. For this sample the table gives some 1,900,000 clones, of which 85% to 95% were detected only once. In total, the top ten clones hold more than 0.9% of the sample. CD8 naive samples were CD45RO-negative cells positively selected for CCR7, giving a CD45RA+CCR7+ population that excluded TemRA cells. Sequencing was performed on naive CD8+ T cells sorted from blood. The cell subset or site tag for this specimen amounts to: CD45RA+CCR7+. Receptors were obtained from a man between 18 and 29 years old in good health.

The V gene is TRBV12-2, the J gene TRBJ1-3; TRBD1 is the table's D call and was not checked against the DNA. TRBV12-2 is tagged as a pseudogene. This CDR3 has 16 residues. The CDR3 region has the DNA TGTGCAAGTCGCCCCCGACAGGGAGTAGGAGGAAACACCATATATTTT. Protein product: CASRPRQGVGGNTIYF.

The chain has TRBV9 and TRBJ2-2; 7 nucleotides agree with TRBD1. Germline trimming cut 0 bases from V and 3 bases from J; bases unmatched to any gene: 2. The CDR3 is 15 residues long. The germline CDR1 and CDR2 sequences are SGDLS and YYNGEE. The CDR3 sequence: CASSVEGTDTGELFF. Written as DNA, the CDR3 is TGTGCCAGCAGCGTAGAGGGGACAGACACCGGGGAGCTGTTTTTT.

The J gene is TRBJ2-7, the V gene TRBV7-2; 12 bases map to TRBD2. Germline lookup yields CDR1 SGHTA and CDR2 FQGNSA. This CDR3 is 14 amino acids long. V dropped 8 bases and J dropped 4; count of bases not matched to a gene: 6. DNA for the CDR3: TGTGCCAGCGATCTAGCGGGAGGGGGATACGAGCAGTACTTC. Translation gives CASDLAGGGYEQYF.

The chain has TRBV6-5 and TRBJ2-1, with 7 bases matching TRBD1. Per germline, CDR1 MNHEY and CDR2 SVGAGI. The V and J ends lost 3 bases and 6 bases, in that order; junction bases with no gene match: 5. This CDR3 is 14 amino acids long. In DNA, the CDR3 is TGTGCCAGCAGTTATAGACAGGGTGGCAATGAGCAGTTCTTC. Protein: CASSYRQGGNEQFF.

This chain joins TRBV4-1 and TRBJ2-7; D is ambiguous. Germline CDR1 is MGHRA and CDR2 is YSYEKL. The V gene lost 4 bases and the J gene lost 1 base, with 11 bases spanning the gap. The CDR3 spans 14 residues. CDR3 nucleotide sequence: TGCGCCAGCAGCCTCCAATCTAGTTCCTACGAGCAGTACTTC. Protein sequence: CASSLQSSSYEQYF.

The V and J genes are TRBV4-1 and TRBJ2-7; 10 nucleotides agree with TRBD2. CDR3 length: 15 residues. V trimming: 2 bases; J trimming: 3 bases; junction bases outside the gene matches: 4. Germline V gene lookup returns CDR1 MGHRA and CDR2 YSYEKL. Here the CDR3 reads CASSQPLAGLYEQYF. The CDR3 DNA is TGCGCCAGCAGCCAACCACTAGCGGGACTCTACGAGCAGTACTTC.

This clone was recorded once. This chain uses TRBV27 with TRBJ2-4; D could derive from TRBD1 or TRBD2 (5 bases each). V was shortened by 11 bases and J by 0 bases, with 11 bases between the two germline ends. The CDR3 consists of 13 residues. The germline gives CDR1 MNHEY, CDR2 SMNVEV (reference sequence). The CDR3 DNA follows: TGTGCCGCCCGGGACCTAGCCAAAAACATTCAGTACTTC. Its translation: CAARDLAKNIQYF.

The chain employs TRBV7-8 and TRBJ2-7; 8 positions agree with TRBD2. V shed 1 base and J 5 bases; nucleotides not matched to a gene: 16. This CDR3 is built from 18 residues. Germline V lookup: CDR1 SGHVS, CDR2 FQNEAQ. In nucleotides, the CDR3 is TGTGCCAGCAGCTTAGTAGGATCGGTAGCGGGAATGTACAACGAGCAGTACTTC. This encodes CASSLVGSVAGMYNEQYF.

The rearrangement uses TRBV6-1 and TRBJ2-1, with TRBD2 matching over 8 bases. V dropped 2 bases and J dropped 2; count of bases not matched to a gene: 5. The CDR3 consists of 16 residues. In germline, CDR1 is MNHNS, CDR2 SASEGT. In nucleotides, the CDR3 is TGTGCCAGCAGTGAATTACGGGGGGGACCCTACAATGAGCAGTTCTTC. This translates into CASSELRGGPYNEQFF.

In its sample, this clone was seen once. In the same sample, other DNA sequences code for this CDR3. V usage is TRBV2 and J usage is TRBJ2-7; D call uncertain. CDR3 size: 13 residues. From germline, CDR1 is SNHLY and CDR2 FYNNEI. Trimming took 3 bases from V and 0 from J, leaving 6 bases between them. CDR3 loop: CASSEGISYEQYF. DNA for the CDR3: TGTGCCAGCAGTGAGGGTATCTCCTACGAGCAGTACTTC.

The V gene is TRBV7-2, the J gene TRBJ2-7; 10 bases are a match to TRBD2. Trimming cost V 7 bases and J 2 bases; bases outside gene matches: 5. The CDR3 loop spans 14 amino acids. The germline V gene encodes CDR1 SGHTA and CDR2 FQGNSA. DNA of the CDR3: TGTGCCAGCACTTGGGGACTAGCGACCTACGAGCAGTACTTC. It codes for CASTWGLATYEQYF.

This clone was detected once. J is TRBJ2-1 and V is TRBV28; D gene ambiguous. Germline V gene lookup returns CDR1 MDHEN and CDR2 SYDVKM. This CDR3 is built from 12 residues. With 2 bases removed from V and 8 bases from J, the gap between germline ends came to 7 bases. The CDR3 bases are TGTGCCAGCAGTTTAGGTGGCTATGAGCAGTTCTTC. Its protein is CASSLGGYEQFF.

This chain links TRBV13 with TRBJ2-7; 7 nucleotides match TRBD2. J was trimmed by 5 bases and V by 1 base; bases with no gene match: 14. The CDR3 has 17 amino acids. The V gene's germline CDR1 is PRHDT and CDR2 FYEKMQ (reference sequence). The CDR3 loop reads CASSLVPSGSETHEQYF. As DNA, the CDR3 is TGTGCCAGCAGCTTAGTTCCTAGCGGTTCTGAAACCCACGAGCAGTACTTC.

The V gene is TRBV7-8, the J gene TRBJ2-1; 13 bases map to TRBD2. Germline-derived CDR1 and CDR2 are SGHVS and FQNEAQ. This CDR3 region has 18 residues. Trimming took 5 bases from V and 4 from J; bases not matched to a gene: 11. CDR3 loop: CASSPRLAGGLIYNEQFF. The CDR3 DNA is TGTGCCAGCAGCCCACGACTAGCGGGAGGCCTTATTTACAATGAGCAGTTCTTC.

The chain recombines TRBV4-1 with TRBJ2-2, with 11 bases that match TRBD2. V gave up 4 bases and J gave up 3 bases; unmatched junction bases: 1. The length of the CDR3 is 15 residues. Germline V CDR1 and CDR2: MGHRA, YSYEKL. This CDR3 is CASSLGLADTGELFF. The CDR3 DNA reads as TGCGCCAGCAGCCTGGGACTAGCGGACACCGGGGAGCTGTTTTTT.